Presented here are 21 T cell receptor beta chains from one specimen sequenced in a study of shared T cell receptors in the human thymus. The protocol was immunoSEQ multiplex PCR, while the TCRdb copy is restricted to in-frame clones and leaves out a portion. This table has a few hundred thousand clones, 85% to 95% appearing once. The sequencing input was thymocytes. Source of these receptors: a human donor.

The gene calls are TRBV7-9 and TRBJ1-4, with unresolved D. Deletions cut 2 bases from V and 7 bases from J, with 11 bases between. Germline values: CDR1 SEHNR, CDR2 FQNEAQ (reference sequence). The CDR3 totals 14 residues. CDR3 nucleotide sequence: TGTGCCAGCAGCTTATTCAGAAACCCTGAAAAACTGTTTTTT. This codes for CASSLFRNPEKLFF. The whole variable domain, filled in from reference TRBV7-9 and TRBJ1-4, reads DTGVSQNPRHKITKRGQNVTFRCDPISEHNRLYWYRQTLGQGPEFLTYFQNEAQLEKSRLLSDRFSAERPKGSFSTLEIQRTEQGDSAMYLCASSLFRNPEKLFFGSGTQLSVL.

A single count supports this clone. The chain carries TRBV2 and TRBJ1-1, with D possibly matching TRBD1 (6 bases). CDR1 SNHLY and CDR2 FYNNEI come from the germline V gene. The V and J ends lost 8 bases and 1 base respectively, with 20 bases between them. CDR3 size: 16 residues. Written as DNA, the CDR3 is TGTGCCAGCGAACAGGGTGTTAAGCCCAAGAACACTGAAGCTTTCTTT. Protein: CASEQGVKPKNTEAFF.

This clone has only one observation. V usage is TRBV27 and J usage is TRBJ1-4; 8 bases match TRBD1. V lost 6 bases, J lost 3 bases, and 9 bases stayed unmatched. In germline, CDR1 is MNHEY, CDR2 SMNVEV (reference sequence). The length of the CDR3 is 16 residues. CDR3 DNA sequence: TGTGCCAGCAGGATGATTTGGGGACAGGCTAATGAAAAACTGTTTTTT. This gives the protein CASRMIWGQANEKLFF.

This clone was observed once. The chain carries TRBV6-1 and TRBJ1-3, with unresolved D. Trimming shortened V by 1 base and J by 2 bases, and 6 bases separated the two germline ends. Germline assignment: CDR1 MNHNS and CDR2 SASEGT. The CDR3 is 14 amino acids. Here the CDR3 DNA reads TGTGCCAGCAGTGAAGAGGGAACTGGAAACACCATATATTTT. Translated: CASSEEGTGNTIYF.

V is TRBV5-4 and J is TRBJ2-1, with 7 bases identical to TRBD2. CDR3 size: 15 residues. The ends lost 3 bases at V and 5 bases at J; junction bases unmatched: 8. Germline CDR1 reads SGHNT; CDR2 reads YYREEE (reference sequence). CDR3 region: CASSSAGKSHNEQFF. CDR3 nucleotides: TGTGCCAGCAGCTCAGCGGGAAAAAGCCACAATGAGCAGTTCTTC.

This sequence joins TRBV4-1 and TRBJ2-1, with D perhaps assigned TRBD1 or TRBD2 (6 bases each). The CDR3 spans 19 residues. Trimming shortened V by 0 bases and J by 7 bases, and 25 bases separated the two germline ends. Germline CDR1 is MGHRA and CDR2 is YSYEKL. The CDR3 sequence: CASSQEGTGGPQGGNEQFF. CDR3 nucleotides: TGCGCCAGCAGCCAAGAAGGGACTGGGGGACCACAAGGGGGTAATGAGCAGTTCTTC.

V is TRBV2 and J is TRBJ2-2; 7 nucleotides agree with TRBD2. This CDR3 is built from 14 residues. Germline V lookup: CDR1 SNHLY, CDR2 FYNNEI. The V and J ends lost 6 bases and 3 bases, in that order; junction bases with no gene match: 4. Written as DNA, the CDR3 is TGTGCCAGCAGGCGGGAGAATGACACCGGGGAGCTGTTTTTT. This sequence encodes CASRRENDTGELFF. Complete variable domain (other parts from reference TRBV2 and TRBJ2-2): EPEVTQTPSHQVTQMGQEVILRCVPISNHLYFYWYRQILGQKVEFLVSFYNNEISEKSEIFDDQFSVERPDGSNFTLKIRSTKLEDSAMYFCASRRENDTGELFFGEGSRLTVL.

This sequence joins TRBV7-2 and TRBJ1-1; unclear D gene. The CDR3 has 17 residues. Germline CDR1 and CDR2: SGHTA and FQGNSA. V was trimmed by 1 base and J by 0 bases, leaving 15 bases between them. CDR3 sequence: CASSLGAPECMNTEAFF. Written as DNA, the CDR3 is TGTGCCAGCAGCTTAGGGGCACCGGAGTGTATGAACACTGAAGCTTTCTTT.

This chain joins TRBV6-5 and TRBJ1-4, with D perhaps TRBD1 (5 bases). Trimming shortened V by 0 bases and J by 5 bases, and 13 bases separated the two germline ends. Germline V gene sequence: CDR1 MNHEY, CDR2 SVGAGI. The CDR3 sequence is 16 residues long. CDR3 nucleotide sequence: TGTGCCAGCAGTTACTCGATTCGAGGGGAGAATGAAAAACTGTTTTTT. Translated: CASSYSIRGENEKLFF.

V usage is TRBV6-5 and J usage is TRBJ2-3; no clear D. V lost 6 bases and J 8 bases, leaving 21 bases between the germline ends. The CDR3 runs 15 residues. The germline V gene has CDR1 MNHEY and CDR2 SVGAGI. Here the CDR3 DNA reads TGTGCCAGCAGCTCGGGCCCCTCCCTGCGAGGTACGCAGTATTTT. Translated, it gives CASSSGPSLRGTQYF.

V usage is TRBV6-5 and J usage is TRBJ1-1; D not certain. Germline V gene sequence: CDR1 MNHEY, CDR2 SVGAGI. With 2 bases removed from V and 6 bases from J, the gap between germline ends came to 4 bases. The CDR3 is 11 amino acids. CDR3 bases: TGTGCCAGCAGTTACCGGGCTGAAGCTTTCTTT. It codes for CASSYRAEAFF.

CDR3 nucleotide sequence: TGTGCCAGCAGTCCTACCCGGGCAGGGGAGACCTATGGCTACACCTTC. This codes for CASSPTRAGETYGYTF. This rearrangement joins TRBV27 to TRBJ1-2; possibly TRBD1 for D (6 bases). This CDR3 comprises 16 residues. Germline V gives CDR1 MNHEY, CDR2 SMNVEV (reference sequence). V lost 5 bases, J lost 4 bases, and 20 bases lay in between.

The chain carries TRBV7-2 and TRBJ2-7; D gene unclear. The CDR3 spans 14 residues. V lost 1 base to trimming and J lost 2 bases, with 9 bases between them. Germline CDR1 SGHTA, CDR2 FQGNSA. This CDR3 is CASSLENRAYEQYF. CDR3 DNA: TGTGCCAGCAGCTTAGAGAACAGAGCCTACGAGCAGTACTTC.

CDR3 in amino acids: CASSGGSQTGETQYF. CDR3 bases: TGTGCCAGCAGCGGTGGCAGCCAGACGGGGGAGACCCAGTACTTC. V usage is TRBV9 and J usage is TRBJ2-5, with D perhaps matching TRBD2 (5 bases). The V end lost 3 bases, the J end lost 5 bases, and 17 bases lay between the germline ends. CDR1 is SGDLS, CDR2 YYNGEE, per germline. The CDR3 extends over 15 amino acids.

V usage is TRBV11-3 and J usage is TRBJ2-3; D is tentatively TRBD1 or TRBD2 (5 bases each). This CDR3 is built from 15 residues. The V gene lost 1 base and the J gene lost 4 bases, with 12 bases spanning the gap. CDR1 SGHNT and CDR2 YENEEA come from the germline V gene. The CDR3 DNA reads TGTGCCAGCAGCTTAGGCCGGGACCTCCCAGATACGCAGTATTTT. Protein sequence: CASSLGRDLPDTQYF.

The genes are TRBV18 and TRBJ2-3; D possibly corresponds to TRBD2 (6 bases). Germline CDR1 and CDR2: KGHSH and LQKENI. V was clipped by 0 bases and J by 1 base, with 11 bases between them. The CDR3 is 16 amino acids. The CDR3: CASSPPDGSGTDTQYF. DNA for the CDR3: TGTGCCAGCTCACCACCGGACGGGAGTGGCACAGATACGCAGTATTTT. Based on the CDR3 plus reference TRBV18 and TRBJ2-3, the full variable domain is NAGVMQNPRHLVRRRGQEARLRCSPMKGHSHVYWYRQLPEEGLKFMVYLQKENIIDESGMPKERFSAEFPKEGPSILRIQQVVRGDSAAYFCASSPPDGSGTDTQYFGPGTRLTVL.

This chain uses TRBV27 with TRBJ2-2; D is ambiguous. Germline CDR1 MNHEY, CDR2 SMNVEV (reference sequence). The germline V and J ends were trimmed by 8 bases and 0 bases, with 4 bases remaining between them. The CDR3 consists of 12 residues. In DNA form, the CDR3 reads TGTGCCAGCGCGGCGAACACCGGGGAGCTGTTTTTT. This sequence encodes CASAANTGELFF.

This clone was observed once. The chain joins TRBV7-2 to TRBJ1-2, with a possible D match to TRBD1 (5 bases). The CDR3 runs to 13 residues. Per the germline V gene, CDR1 is SGHTA and CDR2 is FQGNSA. Trimming removed 4 bases from V and 4 bases from J, with 10 bases in between. This chain's CDR3 is CASSWAGPYGYTF. DNA of the CDR3: TGTGCCAGCAGCTGGGCGGGGCCCTATGGCTACACCTTC.

This clone came up once. The chain carries TRBV30 and TRBJ1-6; TRBD1 aligns across 10 bases. This CDR3 has 17 amino acids. Germline CDR1 reads GTSNPN; CDR2 reads SVGIG (reference sequence). V shed 3 bases and J 8 bases; nucleotides not matched to a gene: 13. In DNA, the CDR3 is TGTGCCTGGAGCGAAAAGGCGGGAGGGACAGGGGATTCACCCCTCCACTTT. Its protein is CAWSEKAGGTGDSPLHF. The entire variable domain, with the rest obtained from reference TRBV30 and TRBJ1-6, is as follows: SQTIHQWPATLVQPVGSPLSLECTVEGTSNPNLYWYRQAAGRGLQLLFYSVGIGQISSEVPQNLSASRPQDRQFILSSKKLLLSDSGFYLCAWSEKAGGTGDSPLHFGNGTRLTVT.

A remark on this clone: Other DNA sequences in the sample encode the same CDR3. The genes are TRBV5-1 and TRBJ1-2; TRBD1 is a possible D gene (5 bases). This CDR3 has 14 amino acids. From germline, CDR1 is SGHRS and CDR2 YFSETQ. V gave up 2 bases and J gave up 2 bases, with 10 bases separating them. The CDR3 nucleotides are TGCGCCAGCAGCTTAGCAGGGCCGAACTATGGCTACACCTTC. Translated, it gives CASSLAGPNYGYTF.

This clone was counted between two and nine times. This chain connects TRBV7-2 to TRBJ2-5; D is ambiguous. The germline V gene encodes CDR1 SGHTA and CDR2 FQGNSA. Trimming took off 5 bases at V and 5 bases at J, with 18 bases between the two ends. The length of the CDR3 is 15 residues. Here the CDR3 DNA reads TGTGCCAGCAGCGCACGTCCAGGAGAGCGTGAGACCCAGTACTTC. It yields the protein CASSARPGERETQYF.